These 3 T cell receptor beta chains were all obtained from the same sample, sequenced in a study of shared clonotypes between healthy human individuals. Sequencing used immunoSEQ multiplex PCR; TCRdb keeps in-frame clones, though not all of them. The data show around 2,000,000 clones, about 95% seen once. Terminally differentiated effector memory CD45RA+ cells were excluded from the naive CD8 cells, which were CD45RO-negative and positively selected for CCR7. The sequenced sample was naive CD8+ T cells sorted from blood. These receptors came from a man in his late teens or twenties in good health.

This chain uses TRBV28 with TRBJ1-5; D call uncertain. From germline, CDR1 is MDHEN and CDR2 SYDVKM. The CDR3 extends over 14 amino acids. V was clipped by 2 bases and J by 0 bases, with 5 bases between them. CDR3 amino acids: CASSLLLSNQPQHF. DNA for the CDR3: TGTGCCAGCAGTTTACTCCTTAGCAATCAGCCCCAGCATTTT.

The chain is built from TRBV4-1 and TRBJ1-5, with D unclear. In germline, CDR1 is MGHRA, CDR2 YSYEKL. V shed 3 bases and J shed 3 bases, with 9 bases lying between them. The CDR3 has 14 amino acids. CDR3: CASSQWEDNQPQHF. CDR3 nucleotide sequence: TGCGCCAGCAGCCAGTGGGAGGACAATCAGCCCCAGCATTTT.

The chain combines TRBV2 with TRBJ2-7; no reliable D call. The CDR3 totals 15 residues. Trimming removed 4 bases from V and 5 bases from J, with 18 bases in between. The germline V gene encodes CDR1 SNHLY and CDR2 FYNNEI. This CDR3 is CASSGSDRQSHEQYF. The CDR3 region has the DNA TGTGCCAGCAGTGGAAGCGACCGCCAGTCCCACGAGCAGTACTTC.